This entry features one T cell receptor (beta chain) sequence. Its target is not known. Separate cDNA molecules each had unique molecular identifiers attached to them. Using its own MiXCR run on the 5' RACE reads, TCRdb lists one record per CDR3 protein. This sample yields some 33,000 distinct CDR3 sequences, of which under 6% are seen a single time; about a fifth belongs to the top ten. Germline-derived CDR1 and CDR2 are SGHAT and FQDESV (reference sequence). V gave up 4 bases and J gave up 9 bases, with 14 bases separating them. This CDR3 has 13 residues. The sample originates from a study of early T cells in non-severe SARS-CoV-2 infection. Study findings and constraints: CD4 and private specificities were missed by VDJdb matching, which favored anti-spike CD8 responses.

The chain combines TRBV11-1 with TRBJ2-3, with TRBD2 as a possible D gene (5 bases). The sequence came from an adult who was a healthcare worker with PCR-confirmed SARS-CoV-2 infection or an uninfected control (not recorded which). Sequences were obtained from whole blood. The CDR3 sequence is CASSSTSQETQYF. CDR3 bases: TGTGCCAGCAGCTCCACTAGTCAAGAGACGCAGTATTTT.